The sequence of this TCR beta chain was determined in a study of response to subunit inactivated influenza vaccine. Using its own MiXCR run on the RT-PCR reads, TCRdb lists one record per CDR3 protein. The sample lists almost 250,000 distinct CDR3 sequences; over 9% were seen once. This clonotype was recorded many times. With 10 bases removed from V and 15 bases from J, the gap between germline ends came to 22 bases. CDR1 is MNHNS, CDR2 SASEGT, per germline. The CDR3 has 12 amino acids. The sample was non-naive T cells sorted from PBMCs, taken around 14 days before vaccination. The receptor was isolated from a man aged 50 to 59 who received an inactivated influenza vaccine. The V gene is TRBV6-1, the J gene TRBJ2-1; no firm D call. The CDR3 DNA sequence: TGTGCCACCAACGGTCCGACCATCTGGGGGTTCTTC. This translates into CATNGPTIWGFF.